The 4 T cell receptor beta chains below all came from one sample that was sequenced in a study of T cells in Graves' hyperthyroidism and ophthalmopathy. RNA transcripts provided the source from which TCR beta CDR3 regions were amplified. The HTBI primer set served for first-round RT-PCR of the TCR CDR3. TCRdb reanalysed the multiplex PCR reads using MiXCR and keeps one entry per CDR3 protein. The data contain about 600,000 distinct CDR3 sequences, over 12% of them singletons. Sequences were obtained from blood. The receptors were sampled from a woman aged 18-29 years with Graves' ophthalmopathy.

Note on this clonotype: A much larger clonotype is one base distant, so this may be a read error. V gene TRBV7-3 combines with J gene TRBJ1-1; D is unclear. CDR1 and CDR2 from the germline V gene are SGHTA and FQGTGA. The CDR3 has 15 amino acids. V was shortened by 3 bases and J by 2 bases, with 13 bases between the two germline ends. For the CDR3, the DNA is TGTGCCAGCAGCTTGTCCCGGACCCACAACACTGAAGCTTTCTTT. It encodes CASSLSRTHNTEAFF.

This clonotype was recorded many times. The V call is TRBV28, the J call TRBJ1-2; TRBD1 matches at 8 bases. The trim removed 0 bases at V and 3 bases at J, leaving 6 bases unmatched. CDR3 length: 16 amino acids. Germline-derived CDR1 and CDR2 are MDHEN and SYDVKM. CDR3 bases: TGTGCCAGCAGTTTATGGGGATCAGGGGGCGACTATGGCTACACCTTC. It yields the protein CASSLWGSGGDYGYTF.

A few counts support this clonotype. At one of its ends the junction is not consistent with the germline gene, which may arise from a read error. V and J are TRBV2 and TRBJ2-7, with 10 bases fitting TRBD2. Germline lookup yields CDR1 SNHLY and CDR2 FYNNEI. The CDR3 is 14 residues long. The DNA for the CDR3 is TGTGCCAGCAGAAGGACTAGCGGCCGCTACGGGCAGTACTTC. Amino acid sequence: CASRRTSGRYGQYF.

This clonotype was detected ten times or more. The chain joins TRBV5-1 to TRBJ1-1; perhaps TRBD1 as D (5 bases). This CDR3 is built from 15 residues. The germline V gene encodes CDR1 SGHRS and CDR2 YFSETQ. The V end was cut by 0 bases, the J end by 3 bases, with 12 bases between. CDR3 residues: CASSLARQGYTEAFF. Written as DNA, the CDR3 is TGCGCCAGCAGCTTGGCAAGGCAGGGTTACACTGAAGCTTTCTTT.